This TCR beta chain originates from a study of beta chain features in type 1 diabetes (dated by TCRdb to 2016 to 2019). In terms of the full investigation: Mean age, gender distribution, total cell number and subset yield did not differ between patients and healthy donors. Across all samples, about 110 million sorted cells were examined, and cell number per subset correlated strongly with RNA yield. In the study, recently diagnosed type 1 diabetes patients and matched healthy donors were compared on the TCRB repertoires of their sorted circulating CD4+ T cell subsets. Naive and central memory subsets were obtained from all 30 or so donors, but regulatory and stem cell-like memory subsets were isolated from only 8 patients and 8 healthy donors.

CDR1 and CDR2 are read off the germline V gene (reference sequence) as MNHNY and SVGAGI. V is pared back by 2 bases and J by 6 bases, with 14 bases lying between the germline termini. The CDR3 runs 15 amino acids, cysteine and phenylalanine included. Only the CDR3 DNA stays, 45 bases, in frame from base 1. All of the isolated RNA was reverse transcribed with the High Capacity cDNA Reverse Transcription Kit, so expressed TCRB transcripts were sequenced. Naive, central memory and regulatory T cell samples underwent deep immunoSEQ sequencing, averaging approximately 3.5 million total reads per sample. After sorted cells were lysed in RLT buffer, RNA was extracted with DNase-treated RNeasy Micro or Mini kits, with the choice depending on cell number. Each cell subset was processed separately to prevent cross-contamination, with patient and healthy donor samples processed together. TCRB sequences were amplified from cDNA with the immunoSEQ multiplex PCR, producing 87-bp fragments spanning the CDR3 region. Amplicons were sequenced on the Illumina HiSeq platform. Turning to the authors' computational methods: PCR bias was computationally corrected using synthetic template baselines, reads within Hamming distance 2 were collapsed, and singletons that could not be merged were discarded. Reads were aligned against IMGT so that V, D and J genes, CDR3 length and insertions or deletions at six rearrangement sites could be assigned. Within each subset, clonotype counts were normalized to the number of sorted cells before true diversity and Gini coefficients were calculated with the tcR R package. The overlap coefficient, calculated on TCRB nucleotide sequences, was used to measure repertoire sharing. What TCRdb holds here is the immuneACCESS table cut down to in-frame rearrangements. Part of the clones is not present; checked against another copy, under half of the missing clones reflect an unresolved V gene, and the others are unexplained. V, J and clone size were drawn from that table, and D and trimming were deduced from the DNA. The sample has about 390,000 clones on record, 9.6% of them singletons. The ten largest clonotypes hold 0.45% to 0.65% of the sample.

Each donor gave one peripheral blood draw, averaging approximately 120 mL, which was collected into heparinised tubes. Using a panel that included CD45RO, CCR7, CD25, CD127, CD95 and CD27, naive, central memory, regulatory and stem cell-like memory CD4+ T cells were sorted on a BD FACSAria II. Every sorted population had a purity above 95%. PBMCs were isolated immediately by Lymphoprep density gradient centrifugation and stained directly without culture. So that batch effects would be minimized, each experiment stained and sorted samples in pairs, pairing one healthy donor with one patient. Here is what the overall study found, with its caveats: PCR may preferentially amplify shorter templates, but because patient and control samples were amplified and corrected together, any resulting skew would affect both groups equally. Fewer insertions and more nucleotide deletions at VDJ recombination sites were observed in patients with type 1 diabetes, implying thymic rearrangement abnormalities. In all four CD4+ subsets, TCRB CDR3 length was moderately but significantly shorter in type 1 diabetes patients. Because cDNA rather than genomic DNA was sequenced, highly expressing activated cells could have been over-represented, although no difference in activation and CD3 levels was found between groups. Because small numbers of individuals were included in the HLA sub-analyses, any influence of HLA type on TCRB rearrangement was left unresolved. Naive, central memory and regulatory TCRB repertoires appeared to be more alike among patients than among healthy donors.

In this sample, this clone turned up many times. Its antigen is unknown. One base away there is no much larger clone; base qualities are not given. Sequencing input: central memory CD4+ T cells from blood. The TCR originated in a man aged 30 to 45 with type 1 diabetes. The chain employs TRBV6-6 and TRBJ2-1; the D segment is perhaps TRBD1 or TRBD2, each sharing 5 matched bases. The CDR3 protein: CASSYRGLGTNEQFF. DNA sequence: TGTGCCAGCAGTTACCGCGGTTTAGGGACCAATGAGCAGTTCTTC.